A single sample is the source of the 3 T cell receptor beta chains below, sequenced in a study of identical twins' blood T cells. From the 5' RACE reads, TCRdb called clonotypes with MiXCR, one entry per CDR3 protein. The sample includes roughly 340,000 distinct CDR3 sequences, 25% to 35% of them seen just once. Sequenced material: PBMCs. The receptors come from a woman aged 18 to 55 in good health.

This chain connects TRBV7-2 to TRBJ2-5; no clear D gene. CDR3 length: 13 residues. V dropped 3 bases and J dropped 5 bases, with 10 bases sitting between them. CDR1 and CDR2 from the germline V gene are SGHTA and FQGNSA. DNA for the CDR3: TGTGCCAGCAGCTTTCAGTTTGGGGAGACCCAGTACTTC. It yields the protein CASSFQFGETQYF.

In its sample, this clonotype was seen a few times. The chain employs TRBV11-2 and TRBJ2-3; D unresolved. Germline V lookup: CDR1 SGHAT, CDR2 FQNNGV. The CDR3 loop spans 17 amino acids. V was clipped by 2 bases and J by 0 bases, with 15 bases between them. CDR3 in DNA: TGTGCCAGCAGCTTAAAGATGGGGTTTCCTAGCACAGATACGCAGTATTTT. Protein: CASSLKMGFPSTDTQYF.

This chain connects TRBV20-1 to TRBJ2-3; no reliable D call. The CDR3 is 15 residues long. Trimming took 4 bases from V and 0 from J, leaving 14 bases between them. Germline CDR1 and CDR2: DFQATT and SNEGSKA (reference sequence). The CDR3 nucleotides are TGCAGTGCTACTCCGTACGGAGCTAGCACAGATACGCAGTATTTT. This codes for CSATPYGASTDTQYF.